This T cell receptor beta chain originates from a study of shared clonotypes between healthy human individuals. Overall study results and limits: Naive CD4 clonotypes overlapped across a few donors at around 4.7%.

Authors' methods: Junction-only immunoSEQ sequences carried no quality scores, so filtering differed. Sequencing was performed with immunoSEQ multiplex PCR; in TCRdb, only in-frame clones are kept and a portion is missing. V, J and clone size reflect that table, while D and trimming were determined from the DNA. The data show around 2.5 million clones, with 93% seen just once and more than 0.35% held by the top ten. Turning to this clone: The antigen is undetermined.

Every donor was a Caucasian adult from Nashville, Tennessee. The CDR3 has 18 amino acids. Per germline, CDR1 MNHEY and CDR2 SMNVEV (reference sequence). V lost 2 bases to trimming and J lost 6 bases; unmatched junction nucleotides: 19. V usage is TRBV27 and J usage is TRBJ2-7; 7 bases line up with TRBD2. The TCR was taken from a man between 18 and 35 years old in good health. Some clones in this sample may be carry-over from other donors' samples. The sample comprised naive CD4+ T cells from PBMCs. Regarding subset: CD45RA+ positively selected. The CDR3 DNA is TGTGCCAGCAGTTTAGGGGGGGTGGGGACTCCCCTCCGAGTCGAGCAGTACTTC. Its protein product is CASSLGGVGTPLRVEQYF.